Below are 5 T cell receptor beta chains sequenced from a single sample in a study of neurological immune-mediated disorders. TCRdb analysed the 5' RACE reads with MiXCR anew, one entry per CDR3 protein. This table has tens of thousands of distinct CDR3 sequences, around 3.4% appearing once. The specimen was PBMCs. Source of these receptors: a woman aged 25-40 years with multiple sclerosis.

Many counts were recorded for this clonotype. The rearrangement uses TRBV28 and TRBJ2-3; 13 bases are shared with TRBD2. J lost 0 bases, V lost 3 bases, and 21 bases had no gene match. The germline V gene has CDR1 MDHEN and CDR2 SYDVKM. The CDR3 is made up of 23 amino acids. CDR3 sequence: CASSFGLAGVWGTLRASTDTQYF. DNA of the CDR3: TGTGCCAGCAGTTTTGGACTAGCGGGAGTCTGGGGAACCCTTAGAGCTAGCACAGATACGCAGTATTTT. The entire variable domain, with the rest obtained from reference TRBV28 and TRBJ2-3, is as follows: DVKVTQSSRYLVKRTGEKVFLECVQDMDHENMFWYRQDPGLGLRLIYFSYDVKMKEKGDIPEGYSVSREKKERFSLILESASTNQTSMYLCASSFGLAGVWGTLRASTDTQYFGPGTRLTVL.

This clonotype was seen at least ten times. This chain connects TRBV5-1 to TRBJ2-4; D not resolved. The CDR3 extends over 15 amino acids. From germline, CDR1 is SGHRS and CDR2 YFSETQ. V dropped 4 bases and J dropped 0 bases, with 11 bases sitting between them. In DNA form, the CDR3 reads TGCGCCAGCAGCACGGGTACAGTAGCCAAAAACATTCAGTACTTC. This sequence encodes CASSTGTVAKNIQYF.

The chain carries TRBV6-5 and TRBJ2-7; 11 nucleotides agree with TRBD2. J lost 3 bases, V lost 2 bases, and 9 bases had no gene match. CDR3 length: 17 amino acids. Germline V gene data show CDR1 as MNHEY and CDR2 as SVGAGI. The CDR3, as DNA: TGTGCCAGCAGTTACCGGGGGACTAGCGGTTCTAACTACGAGCAGTACTTC. Its protein product is CASSYRGTSGSNYEQYF.

This chain joins TRBV20-1 and TRBJ1-5; D gene ambiguous. The CDR3 is made up of 12 amino acids. CDR1 DFQATT and CDR2 SNEGSKA come from the germline V gene (reference sequence). Trimming cost V 2 bases and J 9 bases, with 11 bases left between them. The CDR3 sequence: CSARYSSGPQHF. The CDR3 nucleotides read TGCAGTGCTAGATACTCTAGTGGGCCCCAGCATTTT.

This clonotype was detected a few times. The junction shows a germline mismatch at one end, possibly a read error. V usage is TRBV20-1 and J usage is TRBJ2-4; TRBD1 might be the D (6 bases). The CDR3 is made up of 14 amino acids. Germline V gene lookup returns CDR1 DFQATT and CDR2 SNEGSKA (reference sequence). The CDR3: CSAIGGRGKKIQYF. In DNA, the CDR3 is TGCAGTGCTATAGGTGGCAGGGGAAAAAAAATTCAGTACTTC.